The 17 T cell receptor beta chains presented below share a single source sample, sequenced in a study of OX40 agonist ivuxolimab in advanced cancers. Here immunoSEQ multiplex PCR was the method, and the copy in TCRdb shows in-frame clones only, minus some. The table has under 150,000 clones, just over 90% seen once. The source material was CD4+ or CD8+ T cells sorted from blood, sampled in a trial of the OX40 agonist ivuxolimab. All receptors come from an adult with an advanced solid tumor such as melanoma, head and neck, liver or kidney cancer.

The chain links TRBV28 to TRBJ2-7, with TRBD2 identical over 8 bases. The CDR3 extends over 14 amino acids. Looked up from germline, CDR1 is MDHEN and CDR2 is SYDVKM. V lost 3 bases, J lost 2 bases, and 3 bases stayed unmatched. The CDR3 DNA is TGTGCCAGCAGTTTGGCGGGGGGTCCCTACGAGCAGTACTTC. Translated, it gives CASSLAGGPYEQYF.

The chain employs TRBV5-4 and TRBJ2-3; 11 nucleotides agree with TRBD2. Germline V gene lookup returns CDR1 SGHNT and CDR2 YYREEE (reference sequence). The V gene end was trimmed by 0 bases and the J gene end by 5 bases; junction bases not matched to a gene: 14. This CDR3 is built from 19 residues. The CDR3 region has the DNA TGTGCCAGCAGCTTGGACATAGTGGCTAGCGGGAGGATGGGAGATACGCAGTATTTT. Its translation: CASSLDIVASGRMGDTQYF.

In nucleotides, the CDR3 is TGTGCCAGCAGTCGCCTACAGGGGCCCAAGGATAACTCCTACGAGCAGTACTTC. Its protein is CASSRLQGPKDNSYEQYF. The chain carries TRBV27 and TRBJ2-7, with 7 bases matching TRBD1. With V trimmed by 5 bases and J by 0 bases, 16 bases remained unmatched. Germline V gene lookup returns CDR1 MNHEY and CDR2 SMNVEV (reference sequence). This CDR3 is built from 18 residues.

The J gene is TRBJ2-7, the V gene TRBV6-1, with no clear D. Germline CDR1 MNHNS, CDR2 SASEGT. The CDR3 length is 15 residues. The ends were cut back, 1 base at V and 2 bases at J, with 12 bases in the middle. CDR3 in amino acids: CASSEGPGYTYEQYF. Written as DNA, the CDR3 is TGTGCCAGCAGTGAAGGTCCAGGCTATACCTACGAGCAGTACTTC.

V is TRBV7-8 and J is TRBJ1-3; no definite D call. Germline-derived CDR1 and CDR2 are SGHVS and FQNEAQ. The V and J ends lost 5 bases and 8 bases respectively, with 7 bases between them. The CDR3 sequence is 11 residues long. The chain's CDR3 is CASSPSDTIYF. CDR3 DNA: TGTGCCAGCAGCCCTTCGGACACCATATATTTT. Drawing the rest from reference TRBV7-8 and TRBJ1-3, the complete variable domain is GAGVSQSPRYKVAKRGQDVALRCDPISGHVSLFWYQQALGQGPEFLTYFQNEAQLDKSGLPSDRFFAERPEGSVSTLKIQRTQQEDSAVYLCASSPSDTIYFGEGSWLTVV.

The chain combines TRBV29-1 with TRBJ1-3; D call uncertain. Per the germline V gene, CDR1 is SQVTM and CDR2 is ANQGSEA. The CDR3 runs to 14 residues. V was shortened by 3 bases and J by 0 bases, with 9 bases between the two germline ends. The CDR3 sequence is CSVDPHSSGNTIYF. The DNA of the CDR3 is TGCAGCGTTGATCCGCACTCCTCTGGAAACACCATATATTTT.

The genes are TRBV5-1 and TRBJ1-3, with TRBD1 identical over 12 bases. The CDR3 loop spans 15 amino acids. Germline CDR1 SGHRS, CDR2 YFSETQ. V was pared by 5 bases and J by 0 bases, with 0 bases of the junction left unmatched. Written as DNA, the CDR3 is TGCGCCAGCAGGGGACAGGGGGCCTCTGGAAACACCATATATTTT. It is translated as CASRGQGASGNTIYF. Full variable domain (outside the CDR3, taken from reference TRBV5-1 and TRBJ1-3): KAGVTQTPRYLIKTRGQQVTLSCSPISGHRSVSWYQQTPGQGLQFLFEYFSETQRNKGNFPGRFSGRQFSNSRSEMNVSTLELGDSALYLCASRGQGASGNTIYFGEGSWLTVV.

The chain employs TRBV5-4 and TRBJ2-7, with TRBD1 matching over 10 bases. V trimming: 0 bases; J trimming: 6 bases; junction bases outside the gene matches: 6. Germline V gene sequence: CDR1 SGHNT, CDR2 YYREEE (reference sequence). The CDR3 loop spans 15 amino acids. The CDR3 here is CASSLEGDRGSEQYF. The CDR3 bases are TGTGCCAGCAGCTTGGAGGGGGACAGGGGTAGCGAGCAGTACTTC.

The gene calls are TRBV7-9 and TRBJ2-7, with 10 bases lining up with TRBD1. The V and J ends lost 4 bases and 3 bases, in that order; junction bases with no gene match: 9. The CDR3 length is 16 residues. The germline gives CDR1 SEHNR, CDR2 FQNEAQ (reference sequence). The CDR3 is CASSSWGTGEIYEQYF. The CDR3 DNA is TGTGCCAGCAGCTCCTGGGGGACAGGGGAAATCTACGAGCAGTACTTC.

The gene calls are TRBV25-1 and TRBJ1-5; TRBD1 agrees at 7 bases. Germline V lookup: CDR1 MGHDK, CDR2 SYGVNS. The CDR3 length is 15 residues. J lost 7 bases, V lost 5 bases, and 11 bases had no gene match. Here the CDR3 reads CASSSKTGNHQPQHF. Written as DNA, the CDR3 is TGTGCCAGCAGTTCAAAGACAGGGAACCACCAGCCCCAGCATTTT.

This rearrangement joins TRBV18 to TRBJ2-6; D uncertain. This CDR3 contains 16 residues. CDR1 and CDR2 from the germline V gene are KGHSH and LQKENI. V shed 2 bases and J shed 1 base, with 9 bases lying between them. The CDR3 loop is CASSPKIPSGANVLTF. Written as DNA, the CDR3 is TGTGCCAGCTCACCAAAGATCCCGTCTGGGGCCAACGTCCTGACTTTC.

The genes are TRBV5-1 and TRBJ2-5, with D maybe TRBD1 (6 bases). This CDR3 is built from 14 residues. Deletions cut 6 bases from V and 5 bases from J, with 17 bases between. CDR1 and CDR2 from the germline V gene are SGHRS and YFSETQ. This chain's CDR3 is CASTLAGVVETQYF. The CDR3, as DNA: TGCGCCAGCACCCTGGCAGGGGTGGTGGAGACCCAGTACTTC.

The chain carries TRBV5-1 and TRBJ2-7; 13 bases fit TRBD2. This CDR3 region has 16 residues. V was pared by 0 bases and J by 3 bases, with 3 bases of the junction left unmatched. Germline V lookup: CDR1 SGHRS, CDR2 YFSETQ. CDR3 in DNA: TGCGCCAGCAGCTTGGCCGGGACTAGCGGGATCTACGAGCAGTACTTC. It specifies CASSLAGTSGIYEQYF. The full variable domain, rest sourced from reference TRBV5-1 and TRBJ2-7, is KAGVTQTPRYLIKTRGQQVTLSCSPISGHRSVSWYQQTPGQGLQFLFEYFSETQRNKGNFPGRFSGRQFSNSRSEMNVSTLELGDSALYLCASSLAGTSGIYEQYFGPGTRLTVT.

A single count supports this clone. The chain combines TRBV19 with TRBJ2-1; no clear D gene. CDR1 is LNHDA, CDR2 SQIVND, per germline (reference sequence). The CDR3 has 16 amino acids. Trimming pared 1 base from V and 0 bases from J, leaving 10 bases between. The CDR3 region has the DNA TGTGCCAGTAGTATAGGGCCAAGGAGCTCCTACAATGAGCAGTTCTTC. Translation gives CASSIGPRSSYNEQFF.

This chain joins TRBV9 and TRBJ2-1; 7 nucleotides agree with TRBD1. The CDR3 covers 16 residues. CDR1 and CDR2 (germline): SGDLS, YYNGEE. V lost 2 bases, J lost 0 bases, and 5 bases stayed unmatched. CDR3 residues: CASSVMDRHSYNEQFF. The CDR3 nucleotides read TGTGCCAGCAGCGTCATGGACAGGCACTCCTACAATGAGCAGTTCTTC. Together with reference TRBV9 and TRBJ2-1, the CDR3 gives the full variable domain: DSGVTQTPKHLITATGQRVTLRCSPRSGDLSVYWYQQSLDQGLQFLIQYYNGEERAKGNILERFSAQQFPDLHSELNLSSLELGDSALYFCASSVMDRHSYNEQFFGPGTRLTVL.

This clone has a single count. The chain is built from TRBV5-6 and TRBJ2-7; 8 nucleotides agree with TRBD1. V shed 7 bases and J 5 bases; nucleotides not matched to a gene: 5. The germline V gene has CDR1 SGHDT and CDR2 YYEEEE. This CDR3 contains 12 residues. The CDR3 is CASGQGSNEQYF. CDR3 bases: TGTGCCAGCGGACAGGGCTCAAACGAGCAGTACTTC.

In this sample, this clone turned up once. This chain links TRBV5-6 with TRBJ1-5, with 8 bases matching TRBD1. Trimming at V came to 4 bases and at J to 5 bases, leaving 5 bases not matched to a gene. Per germline, CDR1 SGHDT and CDR2 YYEEEE. This CDR3 contains 14 residues. CDR3 DNA sequence: TGTGCCAGCAGCAGGACAGGGACTGATCAGCCCCAGCATTTT. Its translation: CASSRTGTDQPQHF.